One and the same sample provided the 26 T cell receptor beta chains below, sequenced in a study of regulatory T cells in long-lasting Graves disease. Arm-PCR with iRepertoire HTBI primers amplified the CDR3 regions for these TCR beta libraries. A single record per CDR3 protein comes from TCRdb applying MiXCR to the multiplex PCR reads. The sample records approximately 560,000 distinct CDR3 sequences, about 15% being singletons. Time point meaning: newly diagnosed GD, antithyroid drugs for less than 3 months. The TCR library used RNA extracted from PBMCs. In addition, the sample was reused for a study of T cells in Graves' hyperthyroidism and ophthalmopathy.

Specimen: peripheral blood mononuclear cells (PBMCs), collected at new diagnosis, from a patient treated with antithyroid drugs. The receptors shown here come from a man between 18 and 35 years old with Graves disease.

This sequence joins TRBV5-1 and TRBJ2-3; D perhaps matches TRBD2 (6 bases). Germline CDR1 and CDR2: SGHRS and YFSETQ. The CDR3 is 16 amino acids. Trimming removed 0 bases at V and 2 bases at J, with 13 bases between. CDR3 protein: CASSLGVGGYTDTQYF. The CDR3 DNA sequence: TGCGCCAGCAGCTTGGGGGTCGGGGGTTACACAGATACGCAGTATTTT.

The J gene is TRBJ2-2, the V gene TRBV5-1; TRBD2 matches at 7 bases. Germline loops: CDR1 SGHRS, CDR2 YFSETQ. CDR3 length equals 16 residues. V trimming: 0 bases; J trimming: 1 base; junction bases outside the gene matches: 3. In DNA form, the CDR3 reads TGCGCCAGCAGCTTGGAGGGACTACAGAACACCGGGGAGCTGTTTTTT. It is translated as CASSLEGLQNTGELFF. Full variable domain (outside the CDR3, taken from reference TRBV5-1 and TRBJ2-2): KAGVTQTPRYLIKTRGQQVTLSCSPISGHRSVSWYQQTPGQGLQFLFEYFSETQRNKGNFPGRFSGRQFSNSRSEMNVSTLELGDSALYLCASSLEGLQNTGELFFGEGSRLTVL.

The J gene is TRBJ1-1, the V gene TRBV28, with D uncertain. The V gene's germline CDR1 is MDHEN and CDR2 SYDVKM. V was shortened by 7 bases and J by 7 bases, with 16 bases between the two germline ends. The CDR3 extends over 13 amino acids. CDR3 coding DNA: TGTGCCAGCAACCTACCCGGACGGATTGAAGCTTTCTTT. This codes for CASNLPGRIEAFF.

This clonotype showed up many times. CDR3 sequence: CASSQDQGWNTGELFF. CDR3 coding DNA: TGTGCCAGCAGCCAAGATCAGGGGTGGAACACCGGGGAGCTGTTTTTT. V usage is TRBV3-1 and J usage is TRBJ2-2; the D gene is possibly TRBD1 (6 bases). Germline CDR1 LGHDT, CDR2 YNNKEL (reference sequence). This CDR3 contains 16 residues. Trimming pared 0 bases from V and 1 base from J, leaving 9 bases between.

The chain couples TRBV29-1 to TRBJ2-2; D is uncertain. CDR1 is SQVTM and CDR2 is ANQGSEA in the germline V gene. The CDR3 has 14 residues. The germline V and J ends were trimmed by 0 bases and 8 bases, with 13 bases remaining between them. The CDR3 protein is CSVEDPTYQGELFF. In DNA form, the CDR3 reads TGCAGCGTTGAAGATCCCACCTACCAGGGGGAGCTGTTTTTT.

V gene TRBV2 combines with J gene TRBJ2-1; D ambiguous. V was trimmed by 4 bases and J by 10 bases, leaving 5 bases between them. CDR3 length: 10 residues. Germline CDR1 and CDR2: SNHLY and FYNNEI. This chain's CDR3 is CASSVTEQFF. CDR3 nucleotides: TGTGCCAGCAGTGTCACAGAGCAGTTCTTC. Full variable domain (missing parts from reference TRBV2 and TRBJ2-1): EPEVTQTPSHQVTQMGQEVILRCVPISNHLYFYWYRQILGQKVEFLVSFYNNEISEKSEIFDDQFSVERPDGSNFTLKIRSTKLEDSAMYFCASSVTEQFFGPGTRLTVL.

This sequence joins TRBV12-3 or TRBV12-4 and TRBJ1-4; D is unclear. The length of the CDR3 is 14 residues. The V gene lost 0 bases and the J gene lost 7 bases, with 9 bases spanning the gap. CDR3: CASSLASGTEKLFF. The CDR3 DNA follows: TGTGCCAGCAGTTTAGCGTCGGGAACTGAAAAACTGTTTTTT.

This clonotype was seen ten or more times. This rearrangement joins TRBV7-9 to TRBJ2-2; weak D call: TRBD2 (6 bases). The V gene's germline CDR1 is SEHNR and CDR2 FQNEAQ (reference sequence). The CDR3 spans 16 residues. The V gene lost 4 bases and the J gene lost 1 base, with 13 bases spanning the gap. CDR3 nucleotide sequence: TGTGCCAGCAGCTCTTTAGCGGTTAGGAACACCGGGGAGCTGTTTTTT. Translated: CASSSLAVRNTGELFF. Complete variable domain (other parts from reference TRBV7-9 and TRBJ2-2): DTGVSQNPRHKITKRGQNVTFRCDPISEHNRLYWYRQTLGQGPEFLTYFQNEAQLEKSRLLSDRFSAERPKGSFSTLEIQRTEQGDSAMYLCASSSLAVRNTGELFFGEGSRLTVL.

V gene TRBV6-1 combines with J gene TRBJ2-3; unclear D gene. V lost 8 bases, J lost 6 bases, and 9 bases lay in between. Germline V CDR1 and CDR2: MNHNS, SASEGT. The CDR3 contains 11 residues. CDR3 in DNA: TGTGCCAGCTCTAATCGGGATACGCAGTATTTT. This codes for CASSNRDTQYF.

The J gene is TRBJ1-6, the V gene TRBV15; D gene ambiguous. The CDR3 contains 17 residues. The V gene's germline CDR1 is LNHNV and CDR2 YYDKDF (reference sequence). Trimming took off 5 bases at V and 0 bases at J, with 14 bases between the two ends. The CDR3 here is CATSSLTDSSYNSPLHF. The CDR3 coding sequence is TGTGCCACCAGCTCCTTGACGGATAGCTCCTATAATTCACCCCTCCACTTT.

This chain connects TRBV20-1 to TRBJ1-5; 7 nucleotides line up with TRBD1. V was clipped by 3 bases and J by 4 bases; unmatched bases: 6. The CDR3 sequence is 14 residues long. Germline loops: CDR1 DFQATT, CDR2 SNEGSKA (reference sequence). The CDR3 nucleotides are TGCAGTGCTAGGGGAGGGACAGCGAATCAGCCCCAGCATTTT. Protein sequence: CSARGGTANQPQHF.

This clonotype occurred a few times. The V call is TRBV27, the J call TRBJ2-5; 9 bases line up with TRBD1. In germline, CDR1 is MNHEY, CDR2 SMNVEV (reference sequence). After removal of 0 bases from V and 5 bases from J, the junction contained 7 bases not matched to a gene. The CDR3 is 16 residues long. CDR3 DNA: TGTGCCAGCAGTTTATCGACAGGGGGTAGGTGGGAGACCCAGTACTTC. This gives the protein CASSLSTGGRWETQYF.

To note about this clonotype: At one end the junction does not follow the germline gene, possibly because of a read error. The rearrangement joins TRBV5-1 to TRBJ2-3; TRBD2 matches 11 bases. The CDR3 length is 19 residues. Germline lookup yields CDR1 SGHRS and CDR2 YFSETQ. CDR3 bases: TGCGCAAGCAGCCTCGGCAGGACTAGCGGGTCACAAAGCACAGATACGCAGTATTTT. As protein: CASSLGRTSGSQSTDTQYF. The variable domain in full, completed from reference TRBV5-1 and TRBJ2-3, reads KAGVTQTPRYLIKTRGQQVTLSCSPISGHRSVSWYQQTPGQGLQFLFEYFSETQRNKGNFPGRFSGRQFSNSRSEMNVSTLELGDSALYLCASSLGRTSGSQSTDTQYFGPGTRLTVL.

This clonotype was recorded a few times. The rearrangement links TRBV5-4 to TRBJ1-2, with 7 bases that match TRBD1. In germline, CDR1 is SGHNT, CDR2 YYREEE (reference sequence). J lost 4 bases, V lost 4 bases, and 7 bases had no gene match. The CDR3 extends over 14 amino acids. CDR3 DNA sequence: TGTGCCAGCAGCGTGAGACAGGGCCTCTATGGCTACACCTTC. It codes for CASSVRQGLYGYTF.

In this sample, this clonotype turned up a few times. The J gene is TRBJ2-5, the V gene TRBV6-2 or TRBV6-3; possibly TRBD1 or TRBD2 for D (5 bases each). Trimming removed 6 bases at V and 1 base at J, with 21 bases between. This CDR3 is 17 amino acids long. Germline values: CDR1 MNHEY, CDR2 SVGEGT. The CDR3 here is CASRKGSLSGFQETQYF. The CDR3 DNA sequence: TGTGCCAGCAGGAAGGGGTCGTTAAGCGGATTCCAAGAGACCCAGTACTTC.

Many counts were recorded for this clonotype. This chain uses TRBV20-1 with TRBJ2-3; perhaps TRBD2 as D (5 bases). Germline V gene lookup returns CDR1 DFQATT and CDR2 SNEGSKA (reference sequence). V lost 5 bases, J lost 0 bases, and 6 bases lay in between. The length of the CDR3 is 12 residues. Written as DNA, the CDR3 is TGCAGTGCTGGACTTAGCACAGATACGCAGTATTTT. Its translation is CSAGLSTDTQYF.

This clonotype was seen a handful of times. This chain joins TRBV19 and TRBJ2-1; TRBD2 matches at 9 bases. Germline V lookup: CDR1 LNHDA, CDR2 SQIVND (reference sequence). The CDR3 has 16 amino acids. Germline trimming cut 5 bases from V and 7 bases from J; bases unmatched to any gene: 12. DNA of the CDR3: TGTGCCAGTAGTTCCCCTCCGGCGGGAGGGGGGAATGAGCAGTTCTTC. It translates to CASSSPPAGGGNEQFF.

Only a few counts were recorded for this clonotype. The chain links TRBV28 to TRBJ1-1; 9 bases are a match to TRBD1. V lost 8 bases to trimming and J lost 4 bases; unmatched junction nucleotides: 11. Germline CDR1 reads MDHEN; CDR2 reads SYDVKM. The CDR3 is made up of 15 amino acids. The CDR3 region has the DNA TGTGCCAGCTACCTTTACAGGGGGCATGGCACTGAAGCTTTCTTT. It encodes CASYLYRGHGTEAFF.

This clonotype came up many times. The rearrangement joins TRBV3-1 to TRBJ1-1; D gene ambiguous. There are 15 residues in the CDR3. V gave up 0 bases and J gave up 0 bases, with 8 bases separating them. Germline V gives CDR1 LGHDT, CDR2 YNNKEL (reference sequence). The DNA of the CDR3 is TGTGCCAGCAGCCAAGAAGGGAACATGAACACTGAAGCTTTCTTT. Its translation is CASSQEGNMNTEAFF.

This clonotype was picked up a small number of times. V and J are TRBV28 and TRBJ1-6; 9 bases are shared with TRBD1. Per the germline V gene, CDR1 is MDHEN and CDR2 is SYDVKM. Trimming removed 6 bases from V and 8 bases from J; junction bases left unmatched: 8. The CDR3 contains 15 residues. Here the CDR3 DNA reads TGTGCCAGCAGCTCCTGGGACAGGGACTATTCACCCCTCCACTTT. This gives the protein CASSSWDRDYSPLHF.

This clonotype was picked up many times. This chain connects TRBV6-1 to TRBJ2-3; either TRBD1 or TRBD2 may supply D (5 bases each). Trimming pared 5 bases from V and 6 bases from J, leaving 12 bases between. The CDR3 has 13 amino acids. Germline values: CDR1 MNHNS, CDR2 SASEGT. CDR3 bases: TGTGCCAGCAGTCGGGACGTTTGGGATACGCAGTATTTT. Translation gives CASSRDVWDTQYF.

This rearrangement joins TRBV5-1 to TRBJ1-4; D not certain. CDR1 SGHRS and CDR2 YFSETQ come from the germline V gene. V lost 4 bases and J lost 8, with 12 bases in between. This CDR3 region has 13 residues. The CDR3, as DNA: TGCGCCAGCAGCGACCACGCGGGGGAAAAACTGTTTTTT. Protein sequence: CASSDHAGEKLFF.

Points on this clonotype: A much more abundant neighbour one base away suggests this may be a read error. The CDR3 does not end in the conserved phenylalanine or tryptophan, so this is likely a read error. The chain carries TRBV29-1 and TRBJ2-1, with a weak D call TRBD1 (5 bases). The germline V and J ends were trimmed by 3 bases and 5 bases, with 11 bases remaining between them. The germline gives CDR1 SQVTM, CDR2 ANQGSEA. The CDR3 extends over 13 amino acids. In nucleotides, the CDR3 is TGCAGCGTTGACTCCTCCAGGGACAATGAGCAGTTCCTC. Translating gives CSVDSSRDNEQFL.

The rearrangement joins TRBV7-9 to TRBJ2-3; 8 bases line up with TRBD2. The CDR3 contains 16 residues. CDR1 and CDR2 from the germline V gene are SEHNR and FQNEAQ (reference sequence). V lost 4 bases to trimming and J lost 2 bases; unmatched junction nucleotides: 8. The CDR3, as DNA: TGTGCCAGCAGCTCGGGACTAGGGGAATACACAGATACGCAGTATTTT. Amino acid sequence: CASSSGLGEYTDTQYF.

A single count supports this clonotype. The J gene is TRBJ1-5, the V gene TRBV24-1, with D maybe TRBD1 (5 bases). CDR1 is KGHDR, CDR2 SFDVKD, per germline. Trimming removed 9 bases at V and 2 bases at J, with 10 bases between. The CDR3 runs 13 residues. CDR3 nucleotide sequence: TGTGCCACCGGGGGGTCTGGCAATCAGCCCCAGCATTTT. Amino acids: CATGGSGNQPQHF.

This clonotype was observed at least ten times. The genes are TRBV12-3 or TRBV12-4 and TRBJ2-1; D not certain. This CDR3 comprises 15 residues. The germline V and J ends were trimmed by 1 base and 2 bases, with 9 bases remaining between them. The CDR3 DNA reads TGTGCCAGCAGTTTAGGGTCCCCGGCCTACAATGAGCAGTTCTTC. Protein sequence: CASSLGSPAYNEQFF.